The 27 T cell receptor beta chains given below trace back to one sample, sequenced in a study of T cell repertoires in cytomegalovirus infection (dated by TCRdb to between 2018 and 2021). Their recognized antigens are unknown. In the paper's terms, the treatment or condition label means: in vitro stimulation with specific CMV peptide epitopes to enrich CMV-specific T cells. Instrument used: Illumina HiSeq 1500. TCRdb applied fastp at Q25 and MiXCR to the public reads, then kept only in-frame beta chains. Entries are consolidated by CDR3 protein sequence, retaining the most common genes and DNA. This sample comprises about 570,000 distinct CDR3 sequences, roughly 42% of them detected only once. Around 48% of the sample is in the top ten clones. The source material was cultured PBMCs, sampled from culture after CMV antigen stimulation. The receptors shown here come from a human donor in good health (CMV status not recorded). Some clones in this sample may be carry-over from other donors' samples.

This clonotype was seen a handful of times. The genes are TRBV2 and TRBJ2-3, with D hard to call. The germline CDR1 and CDR2 sequences are SNHLY and FYNNEI. The V and J ends lost 4 bases and 4 bases respectively, with 12 bases between them. This CDR3 comprises 14 residues. CDR3 in DNA: TGTGCCAGCAGTGTAATCCAAGTGGCAGATACGCAGTATTTT. Encoded protein: CASSVIQVADTQYF.

The V gene is TRBV14, the J gene TRBJ1-1; the D gene is possibly TRBD1 (5 bases). The CDR3 is 12 amino acids. CDR1 is SGHDN and CDR2 is FVKESK in the germline V gene. V was shortened by 2 bases and J by 10 bases, with 11 bases between the two germline ends. Here the CDR3 DNA reads TGTGCCAGCAGCCAAAGGCCAGGGCGAGCTTTCTTT. Its protein is CASSQRPGRAFF.

The J gene is TRBJ2-5, the V gene TRBV6-5, with D possibly TRBD2 on 6 matching bases. This CDR3 has 16 amino acids. V lost 0 bases and J 4 bases, leaving 15 bases between the germline ends. Per germline, CDR1 MNHEY and CDR2 SVGAGI. The CDR3 region is CASSYSPLPGRETQYF. DNA of the CDR3: TGTGCCAGCAGTTACTCCCCCCTGCCCGGGAGAGAGACCCAGTACTTC.

This chain uses TRBV11-2 with TRBJ1-2; no definite D call. V gave up 6 bases and J gave up 5 bases, with 13 bases separating them. The CDR3 loop spans 13 amino acids. Germline lookup yields CDR1 SGHAT and CDR2 FQNNGV. The DNA of the CDR3 is TGTGCCAGCAGTCTTAACTCGGGATATGGCTACACCTTC. This encodes CASSLNSGYGYTF.

This clonotype was seen only a few times. The V and J genes are TRBV15 and TRBJ1-5, with unresolved D. The CDR3 totals 18 residues. CDR1 is LNHNV, CDR2 YYDKDF, per germline (reference sequence). V was clipped by 6 bases and J by 1 base, with 22 bases between them. The CDR3 nucleotides are TGTGCCACCAGATGTGTCAAGGGAACTATTATAAGCAATCAGCCCCAGCATTTT. Translating gives CATRCVKGTIISNQPQHF. The whole variable domain, remainder taken from reference TRBV15 and TRBJ1-5, is DAMVIQNPRYQVTQFGKPVTLSCSQTLNHNVMYWYQQKSSQAPKLLFHYYDKDFNNEADTPDNFQSRRPNTSFCFLDIRSPGLGDTAMYLCATRCVKGTIISNQPQHFGDGTRLSIL.

The chain couples TRBV19 to TRBJ2-1; the match to TRBD2 covers 9 bases. CDR1 and CDR2 (germline): LNHDA, SQIVND (reference sequence). CDR3 length: 14 amino acids. J was trimmed by 9 bases and V by 3 bases; bases with no gene match: 6. The CDR3 DNA sequence: TGTGCCAGTAGTATTTTGGTAGCGGGAGTTGAGCAGTTCTTC. It encodes CASSILVAGVEQFF.

DNA of the CDR3: TGTGCCAGCAAGGGACAGAGCAATCAGCCCCAGCATTTT. It translates to CASKGQSNQPQHF. This chain links TRBV2 with TRBJ1-5, with 7 bases identical to TRBD1. V lost 7 bases to trimming and J lost 1 base; unmatched junction nucleotides: 1. The germline V gene has CDR1 SNHLY and CDR2 FYNNEI. This CDR3 has 13 amino acids.

This clonotype was seen once. The chain uses TRBV6-2 or TRBV6-3 and TRBJ1-1, with 10 nucleotides matching TRBD1. The V segment lost 2 bases and the J segment 6 bases; nucleotides outside the gene matches: 3. CDR3 length: 14 residues. Looked up from germline, CDR1 is MNHEY and CDR2 is SVGEGT. As DNA, the CDR3 is TGTGCCAGCAGTTACGACAGGGGGCGACCTGAAGCTTTCTTT. Protein product: CASSYDRGRPEAFF.

This chain links TRBV6-5 with TRBJ2-3; a weak D match, TRBD2 (7 bases). This CDR3 has 15 amino acids. The germline V gene encodes CDR1 MNHEY and CDR2 SVGAGI. V lost 7 bases to trimming and J lost 5 bases, with 19 bases between them. The CDR3 sequence: CASTSVGGRVDTQYF. The CDR3 nucleotides read TGTGCCAGCACCTCGGTGGGGGGGCGGGTAGATACGCAGTATTTT.

J is TRBJ1-1 and V is TRBV12-5, with a possible D match to TRBD1 (6 bases). The CDR3 is made up of 12 amino acids. With 6 bases removed from V and 6 bases from J, the gap between germline ends came to 11 bases. Germline V gene lookup returns CDR1 LGHNT and CDR2 FRNRAP. The CDR3 here is CASGRDISEAFF. The CDR3 bases are TGTGCTAGTGGCCGGGACATTTCTGAAGCTTTCTTT.

This chain connects TRBV30 to TRBJ2-5; the match to TRBD2 covers 13 bases. The CDR3 runs 15 residues. Unmatched junction bases numbered 5, after V lost 2 bases and J lost 5 bases. CDR1 and CDR2 from the germline V gene are GTSNPN and SVGIG (reference sequence). This CDR3 reads CAWSKLAGGGETQYF. CDR3 sequence (DNA): TGTGCCTGGAGTAAACTAGCGGGAGGGGGCGAGACCCAGTACTTC.

This clonotype came up a few times. The rearrangement uses TRBV12-3 or TRBV12-4 and TRBJ2-7; 14 nucleotides align to TRBD2. The CDR3 has 16 amino acids. The V segment lost 6 bases and the J segment 3 bases; nucleotides outside the gene matches: 7. In DNA form, the CDR3 reads TGTGCCAGCAGGCTGACTAGCGGGAGGGGATTCTACGAGCAGTACTTC. The encoded protein is CASRLTSGRGFYEQYF.

Here the CDR3 reads CASSSPPTGWDTNEKLFF. The CDR3 DNA sequence: TGTGCCAGCAGCTCCCCCCCGACAGGCTGGGATACTAATGAAAAACTGTTTTTT. The gene calls are TRBV7-8 and TRBJ1-4; weak D call: TRBD1 (6 bases). Per germline, CDR1 SGHVS and CDR2 FQNEAQ. The V end was cut by 4 bases, the J end by 2 bases, with 20 bases between. There are 18 residues in the CDR3.

V is TRBV7-2 and J is TRBJ2-3, with 8 bases fitting TRBD2. Trimming cost V 3 bases and J 6 bases; bases outside gene matches: 2. Germline V CDR1 and CDR2: SGHTA, FQGNSA. The CDR3 totals 13 residues. The DNA for the CDR3 is TGTGCCAGCAGCTTGGGACTAGTGGATACGCAGTATTTT. Translating it yields CASSLGLVDTQYF.

The chain uses TRBV20-1 and TRBJ2-7; perhaps D is TRBD1 or TRBD2 (6 bases each). CDR1 and CDR2 (germline): DFQATT, SNEGSKA (reference sequence). CDR3 length: 13 residues. V shed 4 bases and J shed 6 bases, with 16 bases lying between them. The DNA for the CDR3 is TGCAGTGCTAAGGGGGGAGCTGCGCTCGAGCAGTACTTC. Translating it yields CSAKGGAALEQYF.

The rearrangement links TRBV5-5 to TRBJ1-2; D perhaps matches TRBD1 (5 bases). CDR1 is SGHKS and CDR2 is YYEKEE in the germline V gene (reference sequence). The CDR3 is 15 residues long. With 0 bases removed from V and 4 bases from J, the gap between germline ends came to 13 bases. The CDR3 bases are TGTGCCAGCAGCTTGGCTTCTCTTGGGGGCTATGGCTACACCTTC. Amino acid sequence: CASSLASLGGYGYTF.

This clonotype showed up just once. The chain combines TRBV7-9 with TRBJ1-1; a weak D match, TRBD1 (5 bases). This CDR3 spans 14 amino acids. V was cut by 5 bases and J by 7 bases, with 17 bases left in between. CDR1 is SEHNR, CDR2 FQNEAQ, per germline (reference sequence). CDR3 bases: TGTGCCAGCAGCCCCGGTCGGGGGGATTTTGAAGCTTTCTTT. This sequence encodes CASSPGRGDFEAFF.

The chain recombines TRBV5-3 with TRBJ2-3; TRBD2 aligns across 7 bases. TRBV5-3 is assigned to the ORF class and has an uncertain function. This CDR3 is built from 16 residues. The ends lost 8 bases at V and 0 bases at J; junction bases unmatched: 12. CDR3 sequence: CASQMPLAASTDTQYF. In DNA form, the CDR3 reads TGTGCCAGCCAAATGCCCCTAGCGGCTAGCACAGATACGCAGTATTTT.

This clonotype appeared a few times. The V and J genes are TRBV6-1 and TRBJ2-7; D gene ambiguous. V lost 7 bases to trimming and J lost 5 bases, with 9 bases between them. This CDR3 contains 11 residues. The V gene's germline CDR1 is MNHNS and CDR2 SASEGT. In DNA form, the CDR3 reads TGTGCCAGCATGGGTATCCACGAGCAGTACTTC. This translates into CASMGIHEQYF.

V gene TRBV5-4 combines with J gene TRBJ2-3; D is unclear. The V end lost 2 bases, the J end lost 0 bases, and 10 bases lay between the germline ends. There are 15 residues in the CDR3. The germline CDR1 and CDR2 sequences are SGHNT and YYREEE (reference sequence). CDR3 sequence reads: CASSLRASSTDTQYF. CDR3 sequence (DNA): TGTGCCAGCAGCTTACGGGCCTCTAGCACAGATACGCAGTATTTT.

The gene calls are TRBV12-3 or TRBV12-4 and TRBJ2-7; the D gene could be TRBD1 or TRBD2 (6 bases each). Trimming cost V 6 bases and J 0 bases, with 12 bases left between them. The CDR3 is 14 amino acids. CDR3 DNA sequence: TGTGCCAGCAGCTTTGGGGGGCTCTCCTACGAGCAGTACTTC. This translates into CASSFGGLSYEQYF.

The chain is built from TRBV5-4 and TRBJ2-1; TRBD2 matches 11 bases. In germline, CDR1 is SGHNT, CDR2 YYREEE (reference sequence). V shed 4 bases, J shed 4 bases, and the junction held 4 bases outside the gene matches. CDR3 size: 15 residues. The CDR3 protein is CASSHPSGGYNEQFF. The CDR3 bases are TGTGCCAGCAGCCATCCTAGCGGGGGGTACAATGAGCAGTTCTTC.

This clonotype appeared many times. The chain carries TRBV7-2 and TRBJ1-5; D ambiguous. Germline lookup yields CDR1 SGHTA and CDR2 FQGNSA. The V end was cut by 2 bases, the J end by 5 bases, with 4 bases between. The CDR3 runs to 12 residues. The CDR3 bases are TGTGCCAGCAGCTTATATGATCAGCCCCAGCATTTT. Amino acid sequence: CASSLYDQPQHF.

The chain joins TRBV7-2 to TRBJ2-7; D possibly corresponds to TRBD2 (6 bases). This CDR3 spans 14 amino acids. Per the germline V gene, CDR1 is SGHTA and CDR2 is FQGNSA. Trimming removed 4 bases at V and 3 bases at J, with 13 bases between. The CDR3 region has the DNA TGTGCCAGCAGCTCCCCGGGACTCCGCTACGAGCAGTACTTC. It encodes CASSSPGLRYEQYF.

This chain uses TRBV5-4 with TRBJ1-2; D call uncertain. The CDR3 extends over 15 amino acids. The germline V gene has CDR1 SGHNT and CDR2 YYREEE (reference sequence). V was cut by 4 bases and J by 7 bases, with 20 bases left in between. As DNA, the CDR3 is TGTGCCAGCAGCCCTGGTGGGTGGCAGATTGGTGGCTACACCTTC. Translation: CASSPGGWQIGGYTF.

The V gene is TRBV12-3 or TRBV12-4, the J gene TRBJ2-5; D ambiguous. CDR3 size: 14 residues. Between the trimmed V and J ends, which lost 3 bases and 0 bases, there was a span of 8 bases. The CDR3 reads CASSFARYQETQYF. The CDR3 nucleotides are TGTGCCAGCAGTTTTGCCCGGTACCAAGAGACCCAGTACTTC.

This clonotype was seen a handful of times. The gene calls are TRBV5-6 and TRBJ1-6; 7 bases align to TRBD1. Looked up from germline, CDR1 is SGHDT and CDR2 is YYEEEE. CDR3 length equals 15 residues. J was trimmed by 7 bases and V by 1 base; bases with no gene match: 5. CDR3 coding DNA: TGTGCCAGCAGCTTGAAGACAGGGAGCAATTCACCCCTCCACTTT. As protein: CASSLKTGSNSPLHF.